A single sample gave rise to the 30 T cell receptor beta chains below, sequenced in a study of blood T cell repertoires in COVID-19. Data came from immunoSEQ multiplex PCR; TCRdb stores just in-frame clones and leaves some out. The table has 150,000 or so clones, approximately 82% seen once. The sample was peripheral blood. These receptors came from a human donor in a cohort sampled during active COVID-19.

The chain is built from TRBV28 and TRBJ1-2; 10 nucleotides match TRBD1. The CDR3 contains 14 residues. J lost 8 bases, V lost 1 base, and 4 bases had no gene match. CDR1 and CDR2 (germline): MDHEN, SYDVKM. Here the CDR3 reads CASSLSRQGAGYTF. CDR3 bases: TGTGCCAGCAGTTTATCGAGACAGGGGGCAGGCTACACCTTC.

This clone showed up just a few times. The genes are TRBV5-5 and TRBJ1-1; 11 nucleotides line up with TRBD1. This CDR3 has 14 amino acids. V shed 5 bases, J shed 6 bases, and the junction held 6 bases outside the gene matches. Germline V CDR1 and CDR2: SGHKS, YYEKEE (reference sequence). The CDR3 DNA sequence: TGTGCCAGCAGTCGCCGGGACAGGGGGTCTGAAGCTTTCTTT. It yields the protein CASSRRDRGSEAFF.

The chain carries TRBV29-1 and TRBJ2-3; maybe TRBD2 (6 bases). Germline V lookup: CDR1 SQVTM, CDR2 ANQGSEA. This CDR3 contains 14 residues. Trimming left V 6 bases short and J 0 bases short, with 13 bases between. The CDR3 nucleotides are TGCAGCGTCCATAGCGGAGGTAGCACAGATACGCAGTATTTT. Amino acids: CSVHSGGSTDTQYF.

The chain combines TRBV27 with TRBJ1-1, with 7 bases fitting TRBD1. Germline values: CDR1 MNHEY, CDR2 SMNVEV (reference sequence). This CDR3 is 16 amino acids long. The V segment lost 5 bases and the J segment 0 bases; nucleotides outside the gene matches: 9. The CDR3 protein is CASSPHGTEMNTEAFF. CDR3 coding DNA: TGTGCCAGCAGTCCCCATGGGACAGAGATGAACACTGAAGCTTTCTTT.

This chain links TRBV5-1 with TRBJ2-5; the match to TRBD2 covers 11 bases. The CDR3 consists of 16 residues. Germline V CDR1 and CDR2: SGHRS, YFSETQ. With 2 bases clipped from V and 4 bases from J, the junction kept 7 bases outside the gene matches. The CDR3 loop reads CASSFRLAGTGETQYF. CDR3 nucleotide sequence: TGCGCCAGCAGCTTTCGACTAGCGGGAACAGGAGAGACCCAGTACTTC.

The V gene is TRBV9, the J gene TRBJ1-1, with D possibly matching TRBD1 (6 bases). Trimming stripped 4 bases from V and 2 bases from J, with 15 bases between. CDR3 length: 15 residues. Germline loops: CDR1 SGDLS, CDR2 YYNGEE. This CDR3 reads CASSPTGRGNTEAFF. DNA for the CDR3: TGTGCCAGCAGCCCTACAGGGCGCGGCAACACTGAAGCTTTCTTT.

V gene TRBV27 combines with J gene TRBJ1-2; D may be TRBD1 (6 bases). Germline values: CDR1 MNHEY, CDR2 SMNVEV (reference sequence). V lost 8 bases to trimming and J lost 3 bases, with 25 bases between them. The CDR3 consists of 17 residues. The DNA for the CDR3 is TGTGCCAGCCGCCCACAGGGTTATGGCTTGCGGGACTATGGCTACACCTTC. Its protein product is CASRPQGYGLRDYGYTF.

This CDR3 reads CASSQDRASQETQYF. As DNA, the CDR3 is TGTGCCAGCAGCCAGGACAGGGCGAGCCAAGAGACCCAGTACTTC. The chain couples TRBV14 to TRBJ2-5; TRBD1 matches 8 bases. CDR1 and CDR2 from the germline V gene are SGHDN and FVKESK. The length of the CDR3 is 15 residues. V lost 3 bases and J lost 1; bases outside the gene matches: 4.

This clone was counted a few times. The CDR3 is CATSLGGRAPGELFF. The CDR3, as DNA: TGTGCCACCAGCCTAGGCGGGAGGGCCCCCGGGGAGCTGTTTTTT. V and J are TRBV15 and TRBJ2-2, with 9 bases fitting TRBD2. Trimming removed 5 bases from V and 6 bases from J; junction bases left unmatched: 7. Germline V gene lookup returns CDR1 LNHNV and CDR2 YYDKDF (reference sequence). This CDR3 is built from 15 residues.

This chain uses TRBV27 with TRBJ1-4, with D possibly being TRBD1 (6 bases). The germline CDR1 and CDR2 sequences are MNHEY and SMNVEV (reference sequence). The CDR3 has 13 amino acids. Trimming cost V 6 bases and J 3 bases, with 8 bases left between them. CDR3 DNA: TGTGCCAGCAGACGACAGGCTAATGAAAAACTGTTTTTT. Its protein is CASRRQANEKLFF.

The chain has TRBV12-3 or TRBV12-4 and TRBJ1-5; D unclear. The germline V and J ends were trimmed by 5 bases and 6 bases, with 11 bases remaining between them. This CDR3 has 13 amino acids. Here the CDR3 DNA reads TGTGCCAGCAGTCTTAATGAGGCTCAGCCCCAGCATTTT. Its translation is CASSLNEAQPQHF.

In regard to this clone: Mismatch with germline at one junction end may stem from a read error. The rearrangement links TRBV4-1 to TRBJ1-1; D perhaps matches TRBD1 (5 bases). CDR1 is MGHRA, CDR2 YSYEKL, per germline. This CDR3 is 15 amino acids long. The CDR3 nucleotides are TGCGCCAGCAGCCCCCTAGGAGGGGTGAATACTGAAGCTTTCTTT. This translates into CASSPLGGVNTEAFF.

V is TRBV7-9 and J is TRBJ2-1, with TRBD2 matching 8 bases. V trimming: 5 bases; J trimming: 3 bases; junction bases outside the gene matches: 9. The length of the CDR3 is 16 residues. Germline V gene sequence: CDR1 SEHNR, CDR2 FQNEAQ (reference sequence). CDR3 sequence (DNA): TGTGCCAGCAGCCCGCTGCCGGGAGGGGTCTACAATGAGCAGTTCTTC. Amino acid sequence: CASSPLPGGVYNEQFF.

This chain connects TRBV11-2 to TRBJ1-2; the match to TRBD1 covers 7 bases. V was clipped by 5 bases and J by 5 bases; unmatched bases: 11. The germline V gene encodes CDR1 SGHAT and CDR2 FQNNGV. The CDR3 is made up of 15 amino acids. The CDR3 reads CASSINRGSRYGYTF. The CDR3, as DNA: TGTGCCAGCAGCATCAACAGGGGCAGCCGGTATGGCTACACCTTC.

This clone was seen a few times. V gene TRBV6-6 combines with J gene TRBJ2-1; 8 bases are a match to TRBD2. Per the germline V gene, CDR1 is MNHNY and CDR2 is SVGAGI (reference sequence). J gave up 6 bases and V 10 bases, and 11 bases lay outside the gene matches. This CDR3 contains 14 residues. The CDR3 loop reads CATGGVTLPNEQFF. CDR3 nucleotide sequence: TGTGCCACCGGGGGGGTAACCCTACCCAATGAGCAGTTCTTC.

The V call is TRBV11-2, the J call TRBJ2-2; TRBD2 matches 7 bases. The V gene end was trimmed by 2 bases and the J gene end by 1 base; junction bases not matched to a gene: 4. The CDR3 length is 16 residues. Germline values: CDR1 SGHAT, CDR2 FQNNGV. The CDR3 region has the DNA TGTGCCAGCAGCTTAAACGGGGGGTTGAACACCGGGGAGCTGTTTTTT. This translates into CASSLNGGLNTGELFF. Looking up the rest from reference TRBV11-2 and TRBJ2-2 gives the full variable domain: EAGVAQSPRYKIIEKRQSVAFWCNPISGHATLYWYQQILGQGPKLLIQFQNNGVVDDSQLPKDRFSAERLKGVDSTLKIQPAKLEDSAVYLCASSLNGGLNTGELFFGEGSRLTVL.

This rearrangement joins TRBV7-2 to TRBJ1-2, with 7 bases aligning to TRBD1. Germline-derived CDR1 and CDR2 are SGHTA and FQGNSA. V trimming: 5 bases; J trimming: 5 bases; junction bases outside the gene matches: 17. The CDR3 runs to 17 residues. CDR3 sequence: CASSPGDHRGFGYGYTF. DNA for the CDR3: TGTGCCAGCAGCCCAGGGGACCACAGGGGATTCGGGTATGGCTACACCTTC. Filled out from reference TRBV7-2 and TRBJ1-2, the complete variable domain reads GAGVSQSPSNKVTEKGKDVELRCDPISGHTALYWYRQSLGQGLEFLIYFQGNSAPDKSGLPSDRFSAERTGGSVSTLTIQRTQQEDSAVYLCASSPGDHRGFGYGYTFGSGTRLTVV.

The rearrangement joins TRBV3-1 (or the pseudogene TRBV3-2) to TRBJ2-1, with D tentatively TRBD1 (6 bases). V was clipped by 0 bases and J by 8 bases, with 17 bases between them. Germline-derived CDR1 and CDR2 are LGHDT and YNNKEL (reference sequence). CDR3 length: 16 residues. The CDR3 coding sequence is TGTGCCAGCAGCCAAGATCTGGGCAGGGGAAACGATGAGCAGTTCTTC. Translated, it gives CASSQDLGRGNDEQFF.

V is TRBV6-4 and J is TRBJ2-3, with TRBD2 matching 11 bases. Losses at the gene ends were 5 bases for V and 4 bases for J; bases not matched to a gene: 5. Germline V CDR1 and CDR2: MRHNA, SNTAGT. CDR3 size: 15 residues. CDR3 sequence: CASSLLAGDPDTQYF. The CDR3 region has the DNA TGTGCCAGCAGTCTACTAGCGGGAGATCCAGATACGCAGTATTTT.

The CDR3 protein is CASSNRGSNQPQHF. The CDR3 bases are TGTGCCAGCAGTAACAGGGGTAGCAATCAGCCCCAGCATTTT. The genes are TRBV28 and TRBJ1-5, with 7 nucleotides matching TRBD1. The germline gives CDR1 MDHEN, CDR2 SYDVKM. CDR3 length equals 14 residues. With 5 bases clipped from V and 0 bases from J, the junction kept 1 base outside the gene matches.

On this clone: Compared with germline, one end of the junction differs, possibly owing to a read error. V is TRBV5-1 and J is TRBJ2-7; TRBD2 agrees at 7 bases. The CDR3 spans 14 residues. From germline, CDR1 is SGHRS and CDR2 YFSETQ. This chain's CDR3 is CASSRGEGRFSTNF. CDR3 nucleotide sequence: TGCGCCAGCAGTCGGGGGGAGGGCCGTTTCTCCACGAACTTC.

The chain couples TRBV13 to TRBJ1-2; perhaps TRBD1 as D (6 bases). Germline V gene data show CDR1 as PRHDT and CDR2 as FYEKMQ (reference sequence). The CDR3 is made up of 12 amino acids. V lost 6 bases, J lost 7 bases, and 12 bases lay in between. CDR3 coding DNA: TGTGCCAGCAGTCTTACACAGGGTGGCTACACCTTC. Protein: CASSLTQGGYTF.

This clone was found a few times. The rearrangement links TRBV7-8 to TRBJ1-2, with a tentative D call TRBD1 (5 bases). From germline, CDR1 is SGHVS and CDR2 FQNEAQ. The V and J ends lost 5 bases and 3 bases respectively, with 13 bases between them. This CDR3 has 14 residues. Here the CDR3 DNA reads TGTGCCAGCAGCCCGGCCGACAGTTACTATGGCTACACCTTC. It specifies CASSPADSYYGYTF.

V usage is TRBV30 and J usage is TRBJ1-2; 9 bases map to TRBD1. CDR3 length equals 12 residues. Germline assignment: CDR1 GTSNPN and CDR2 SVGIG (reference sequence). V was clipped by 5 bases and J by 7 bases; unmatched bases: 5. The CDR3 sequence is CAWGTGGSGYTF. The CDR3, as DNA: TGTGCCTGGGGTACAGGGGGCAGTGGCTACACCTTC.

Here the CDR3 DNA reads TGTGCCAGCAGCCAAGGACTAGCGTACTCGGATGAGCAGTTCTTC. Amino acid sequence: CASSQGLAYSDEQFF. The chain recombines TRBV3-1 (or the pseudogene TRBV3-2) with TRBJ2-1; 8 nucleotides line up with TRBD2. Germline V gene data show CDR1 as LGHDT and CDR2 as YNNKEL (reference sequence). The CDR3 consists of 15 residues. V lost 1 base to trimming and J lost 8 bases; unmatched junction nucleotides: 7.

This chain uses TRBV7-2 with TRBJ1-2, with D perhaps TRBD1 (6 bases). Trimming pared 8 bases from V and 8 bases from J, leaving 12 bases between. Germline loops: CDR1 SGHTA, CDR2 FQGNSA. This CDR3 region has 11 residues. CDR3 nucleotide sequence: TGTGCCAGCTCGACAGGATCGGGCTACACCTTC. Translating gives CASSTGSGYTF.

The chain employs TRBV7-3 and TRBJ2-2; 11 nucleotides align to TRBD2. Looked up from germline, CDR1 is SGHTA and CDR2 is FQGTGA. The V gene end was trimmed by 2 bases and the J gene end by 1 base; junction bases not matched to a gene: 3. The CDR3 is made up of 17 amino acids. CDR3 amino acids: CASSLALAGGNTGELFF. DNA for the CDR3: TGTGCCAGCAGCTTAGCCCTAGCGGGAGGGAACACCGGGGAGCTGTTTTTT.

This clone was picked up a small number of times. The chain employs TRBV7-2 and TRBJ2-7, with 8 bases aligning to TRBD2. There are 15 residues in the CDR3. Per germline, CDR1 SGHTA and CDR2 FQGNSA. V shed 0 bases, J shed 7 bases, and the junction held 8 bases outside the gene matches. CDR3 loop: CASSLALADRFEQYF. DNA for the CDR3: TGTGCCAGCAGCTTAGCACTAGCGGACCGTTTTGAGCAGTACTTC.

CDR3 DNA: TGTGCCAGTAGTTCACCGGGACAGGGAGATTCACCCCTCCACTTT. It translates to CASSSPGQGDSPLHF. The rearrangement uses TRBV19 and TRBJ1-6; 9 nucleotides line up with TRBD1. The CDR3 totals 15 residues. Losses at the gene ends were 5 bases for V and 8 bases for J; bases not matched to a gene: 7. Germline CDR1 LNHDA, CDR2 SQIVND (reference sequence).

The rearrangement links TRBV7-6 to TRBJ2-1; no definite D call. From germline, CDR1 is SGHVS and CDR2 FNYEAQ. Trimming took 5 bases from V and 4 from J, leaving 18 bases between them. The CDR3 covers 16 residues. CDR3 coding DNA: TGTGCCAGCAGCCCCCGGTCATTTGCGGATTACAATGAGCAGTTCTTC. Its translation: CASSPRSFADYNEQFF.